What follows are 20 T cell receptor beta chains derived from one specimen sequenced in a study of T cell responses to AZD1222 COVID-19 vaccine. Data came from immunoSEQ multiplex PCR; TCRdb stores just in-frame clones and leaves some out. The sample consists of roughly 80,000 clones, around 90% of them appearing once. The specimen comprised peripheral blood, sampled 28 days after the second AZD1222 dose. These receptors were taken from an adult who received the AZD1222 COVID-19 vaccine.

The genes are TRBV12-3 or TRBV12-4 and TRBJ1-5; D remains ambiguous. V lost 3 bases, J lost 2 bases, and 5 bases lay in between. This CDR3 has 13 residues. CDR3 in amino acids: CASSFRGNQPQHF. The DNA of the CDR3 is TGTGCCAGCAGTTTCCGGGGCAATCAGCCCCAGCATTTT.

CDR3 residues: CASSEGIFGGTLRQPQHF. The CDR3 DNA reads as TGTGCCAGTAGTGAGGGGATTTTCGGGGGAACCCTTCGACAGCCCCAGCATTTT. The rearrangement links TRBV19 to TRBJ1-5; perhaps TRBD1 as D (5 bases). The ends were cut back, 5 bases at V and 7 bases at J, with 27 bases in the middle. CDR3 length: 18 amino acids. CDR1 and CDR2 from the germline V gene are LNHDA and SQIVND (reference sequence).

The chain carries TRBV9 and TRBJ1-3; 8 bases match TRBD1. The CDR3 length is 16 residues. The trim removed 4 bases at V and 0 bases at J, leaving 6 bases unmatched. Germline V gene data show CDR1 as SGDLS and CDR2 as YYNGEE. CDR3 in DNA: TGTGCCAGCAGCCCCAGACAGGGGTCCTCTGGAAACACCATATATTTT. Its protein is CASSPRQGSSGNTIYF.

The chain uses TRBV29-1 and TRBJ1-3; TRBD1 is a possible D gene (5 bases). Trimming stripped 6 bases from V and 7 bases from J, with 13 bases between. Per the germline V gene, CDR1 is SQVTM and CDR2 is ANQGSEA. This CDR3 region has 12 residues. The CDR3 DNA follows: TGCAGCGTGGCGGATGGGGGGAACACCATATATTTT. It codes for CSVADGGNTIYF.

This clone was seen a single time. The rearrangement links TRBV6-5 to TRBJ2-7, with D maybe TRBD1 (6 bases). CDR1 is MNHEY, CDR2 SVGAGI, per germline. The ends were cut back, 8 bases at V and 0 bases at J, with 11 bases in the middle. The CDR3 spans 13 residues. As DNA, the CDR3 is TGTGCCAGCCGAACAGGGAACTCCTACGAGCAGTACTTC. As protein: CASRTGNSYEQYF.

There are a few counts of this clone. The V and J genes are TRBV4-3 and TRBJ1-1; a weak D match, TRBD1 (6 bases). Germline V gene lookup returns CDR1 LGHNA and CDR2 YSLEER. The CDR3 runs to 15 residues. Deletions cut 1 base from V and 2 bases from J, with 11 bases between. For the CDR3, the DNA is TGCGCCAGCAGCCAAGGGTGGACAGTCAACACTGAAGCTTTCTTT. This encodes CASSQGWTVNTEAFF.

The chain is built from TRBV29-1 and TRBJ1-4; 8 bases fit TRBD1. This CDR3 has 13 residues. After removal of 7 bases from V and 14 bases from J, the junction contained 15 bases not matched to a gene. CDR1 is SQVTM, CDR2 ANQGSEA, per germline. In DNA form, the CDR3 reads TGCAGCGCCGGGACAGGCCCAAGCGGTGGGCTGTTTTTT. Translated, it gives CSAGTGPSGGLFF.

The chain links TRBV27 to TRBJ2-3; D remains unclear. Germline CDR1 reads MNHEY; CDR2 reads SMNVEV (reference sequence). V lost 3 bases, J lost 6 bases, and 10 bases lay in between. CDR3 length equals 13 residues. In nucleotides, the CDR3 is TGTGCCAGCAGTTTCTCCGCTTCCGATACGCAGTATTTT. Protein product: CASSFSASDTQYF.

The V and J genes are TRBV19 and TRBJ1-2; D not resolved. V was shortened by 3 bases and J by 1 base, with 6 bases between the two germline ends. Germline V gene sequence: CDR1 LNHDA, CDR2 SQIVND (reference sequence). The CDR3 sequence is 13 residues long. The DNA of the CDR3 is TGTGCCAGTAGTATCGGGGTTAACTATGGCTACACCTTC. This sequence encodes CASSIGVNYGYTF.

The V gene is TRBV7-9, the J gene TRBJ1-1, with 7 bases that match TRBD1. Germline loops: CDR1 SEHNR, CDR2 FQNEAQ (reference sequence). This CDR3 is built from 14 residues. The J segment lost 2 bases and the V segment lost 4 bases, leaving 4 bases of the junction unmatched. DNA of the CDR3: TGTGCCAGCAGCTGGGGGACAGCTAACACTGAAGCTTTCTTT. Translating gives CASSWGTANTEAFF. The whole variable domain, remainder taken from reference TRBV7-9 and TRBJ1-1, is DTGVSQNPRHKITKRGQNVTFRCDPISEHNRLYWYRQTLGQGPEFLTYFQNEAQLEKSRLLSDRFSAERPKGSFSTLEIQRTEQGDSAMYLCASSWGTANTEAFFGQGTRLTVV.

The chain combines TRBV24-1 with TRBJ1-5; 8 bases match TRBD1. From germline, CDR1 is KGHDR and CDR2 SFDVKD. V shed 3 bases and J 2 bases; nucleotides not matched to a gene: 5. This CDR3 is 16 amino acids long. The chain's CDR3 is CATSDKDRVGNQPQHF. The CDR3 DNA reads TGTGCCACCAGTGATAAGGACAGGGTGGGCAATCAGCCCCAGCATTTT.

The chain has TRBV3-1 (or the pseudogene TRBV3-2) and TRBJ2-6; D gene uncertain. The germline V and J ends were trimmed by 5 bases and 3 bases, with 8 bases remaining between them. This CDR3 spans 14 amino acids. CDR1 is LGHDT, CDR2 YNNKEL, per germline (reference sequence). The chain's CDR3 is CASSGARGANVLTF. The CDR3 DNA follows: TGTGCCAGCAGCGGAGCGCGTGGGGCCAACGTCCTGACTTTC.

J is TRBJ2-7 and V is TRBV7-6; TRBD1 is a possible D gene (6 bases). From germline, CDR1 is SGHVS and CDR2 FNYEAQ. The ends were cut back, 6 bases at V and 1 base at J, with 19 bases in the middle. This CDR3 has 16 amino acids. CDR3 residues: CASSSFTGTKSYEQYF. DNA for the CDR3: TGTGCCAGCAGTTCATTTACAGGGACCAAATCCTACGAGCAGTACTTC.

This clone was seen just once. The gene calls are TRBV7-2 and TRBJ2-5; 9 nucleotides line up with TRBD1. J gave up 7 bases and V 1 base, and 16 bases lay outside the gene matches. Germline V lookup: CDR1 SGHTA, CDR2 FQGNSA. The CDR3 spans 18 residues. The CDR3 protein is CASSLGTGGARGEVTQYF. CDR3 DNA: TGTGCCAGCAGCTTAGGCACAGGGGGCGCGAGGGGGGAGGTGACCCAGTACTTC.

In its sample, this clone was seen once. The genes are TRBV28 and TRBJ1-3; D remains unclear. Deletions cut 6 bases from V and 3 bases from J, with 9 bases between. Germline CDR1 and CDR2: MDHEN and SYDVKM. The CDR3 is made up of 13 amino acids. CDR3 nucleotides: TGTGCCAGCAGGCTCCTCAGTGGAAACACCATATATTTT. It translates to CASRLLSGNTIYF.

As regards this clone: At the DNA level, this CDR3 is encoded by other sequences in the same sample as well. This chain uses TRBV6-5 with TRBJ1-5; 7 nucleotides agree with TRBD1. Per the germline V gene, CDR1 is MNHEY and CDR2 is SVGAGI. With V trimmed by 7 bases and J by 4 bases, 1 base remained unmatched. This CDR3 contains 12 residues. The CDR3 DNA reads TGTGCCAGCATACAGGGGAATCAGCCCCAGCATTTT. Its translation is CASIQGNQPQHF.

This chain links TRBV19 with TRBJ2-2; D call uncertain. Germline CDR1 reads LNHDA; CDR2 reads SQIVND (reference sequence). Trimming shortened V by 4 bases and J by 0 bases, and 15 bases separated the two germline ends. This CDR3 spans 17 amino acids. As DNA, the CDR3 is TGTGCCAGTAGTAGGGGTGTCTTACGGACGAACACCGGGGAGCTGTTTTTT. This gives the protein CASSRGVLRTNTGELFF.

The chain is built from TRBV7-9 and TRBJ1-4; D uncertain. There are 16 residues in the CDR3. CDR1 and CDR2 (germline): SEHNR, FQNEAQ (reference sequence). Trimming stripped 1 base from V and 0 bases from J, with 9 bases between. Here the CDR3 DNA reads TGTGCCAGCAGCTTAGTGAGGGCCACAACTAATGAAAAACTGTTTTTT. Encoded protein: CASSLVRATTNEKLFF.

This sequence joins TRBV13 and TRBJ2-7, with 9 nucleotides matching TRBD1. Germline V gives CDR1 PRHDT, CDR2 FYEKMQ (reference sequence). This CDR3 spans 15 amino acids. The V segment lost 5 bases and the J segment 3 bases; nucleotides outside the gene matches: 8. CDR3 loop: CASSRGQGGVYEQYF. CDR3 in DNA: TGTGCCAGCAGCCGGGGACAGGGTGGGGTCTACGAGCAGTACTTC.

CDR3 coding DNA: TGTGCCAGCAGCTTGGACAGGGGACTAAATCAGCCCCAGCATTTT. Encoded protein: CASSLDRGLNQPQHF. This chain links TRBV5-4 with TRBJ1-5, with 7 positions matching TRBD1. This CDR3 region has 15 residues. CDR1 SGHNT and CDR2 YYREEE come from the germline V gene (reference sequence). Trimming removed 0 bases from V and 4 bases from J; junction bases left unmatched: 4.